This T cell receptor beta chain was sequenced during a study of graft-versus-host responses after intestinal transplantation. The wider study: Induction with anti-thymocyte globulin, then tacrolimus and steroids for around three years, was given to all recipients.

V shed 5 bases and J shed 7 bases, with 23 bases lying between them. The CDR3 is 16 amino acids. The germline V gene has CDR1 SGHVT and CDR2 SQSDAQ. A single count supports this clone. Its matching antigen is unknown. Whole-study results and caveats: GvH clones occurred in recipient marrow; some first appeared in ileum or blood.

TCRdb's table, derived via immunoSEQ multiplex PCR, lists solely in-frame clones and lacks some. The sample shows tens of thousands of clones, about 92% of them seen only once. Sequenced material: PBMCs, taken 98 days after intestinal transplantation. The receptor comes from a human patient who received an intestinal transplant, so some T cells may come from the graft donor. The rearrangement links TRBV7-4 to TRBJ1-2; D is possibly TRBD1 (6 bases). CDR3 loop: CASSPRRATGKGGYTF. Written as DNA, the CDR3 is TGTGCCAGCAGCCCCCGCCGAGCTACAGGGAAGGGTGGCTACACCTTC.